Described below is a single T cell receptor beta chain sequence and its context. Its antigen remains unidentified. Sample-barcoded 5' priming and a J-beta primer mix drove a second PCR of about 7 to 12 cycles. TCRdb used MiXCR to reprocess the 5' RACE reads, holding one entry per CDR3 protein. The sample lists about 1.8 million distinct CDR3 sequences; around 48% were seen once. Per the germline V gene, CDR1 is LGHNA and CDR2 is YNFKEQ. The germline V and J ends were trimmed by 4 bases and 7 bases, with 14 bases remaining between them. The CDR3 has 13 amino acids. The data were obtained in a study of blood T cells in healthy people across ages. Study-level results: Long-lived and aged donors differed, with more naive CD4+ cells and higher diversity in the long-lived.

This sequence was found in a woman aged 40 to 49 in good health. The specimen sequenced was blood. The chain joins TRBV4-2 to TRBJ2-7; D perhaps matches TRBD2 (5 bases). This CDR3 is CASSPRHGNEQYF. CDR3 DNA: TGTGCCAGCAGCCCACGCCACGGGAATGAGCAGTACTTC.